These 8 T cell receptor beta chains were sequenced from one sample in a study of T-cell reconstitution after alpha-beta-depleted transplantation in children. Unique molecular identifiers were used to barcode this TCRbeta library. TCRdb processed the PCR reads anew with MiXCR; each CDR3 protein has one entry. The sample has approximately 270,000 distinct CDR3 sequences; approximately 24% are singletons. The source material was PBMCs, mostly from graft donor cells, sampled 360 days after TCRalphabeta/CD19-depleted stem cell transplant. The receptors derive from a female patient aged 2-9 years who had a stem cell transplant for congenital amegakaryocytic thrombocytopenia, so the T cells may come from the graft donor.

This clonotype was seen only a few times. This chain joins TRBV20-1 and TRBJ2-1; TRBD2 agrees at 7 bases. The V segment lost 0 bases and the J segment 0 bases; nucleotides outside the gene matches: 2. This CDR3 is built from 15 residues. From germline, CDR1 is DFQATT and CDR2 SNEGSKA (reference sequence). Written as DNA, the CDR3 is TGCAGTGCTAGAGACAGCGGGGCCTCCTACAATGAGCAGTTCTTC. Its translation is CSARDSGASYNEQFF.

This clonotype was seen a handful of times. J is TRBJ2-1 and V is TRBV2; TRBD2 is a possible D gene (6 bases). Trimming removed 4 bases from V and 9 bases from J, with 13 bases in between. Germline V gene lookup returns CDR1 SNHLY and CDR2 FYNNEI. The CDR3 extends over 13 amino acids. CDR3 DNA: TGTGCCAGCAGTGGGCTAGGAGGGATTGAGCAGTTCTTC. Translated: CASSGLGGIEQFF.

J is TRBJ2-2 and V is TRBV12-3 or TRBV12-4, with 10 bases identical to TRBD2. With 6 bases clipped from V and 6 bases from J, the junction kept 7 bases outside the gene matches. CDR3 length equals 15 residues. The CDR3 reads CASRPGLAPPGELFF. In nucleotides, the CDR3 is TGTGCCAGCAGGCCGGGACTAGCGCCCCCCGGGGAGCTGTTTTTT.

The table lists this clonotype with many counts. The J gene is TRBJ1-1, the V gene TRBV21-1. TRBV21-1 constitutes a pseudogene. The CDR3 runs to 13 residues. The CDR3 spells CASSRRNRTEAFF. CDR3 DNA: TGTGCCAGCAGCAGACGCAACCGAACTGAAGCTTTCTTT.

The chain is built from TRBV4-1 and TRBJ2-5; TRBD1 aligns across 7 bases. With V trimmed by 2 bases and J by 5 bases, 5 bases remained unmatched. Germline V CDR1 and CDR2: MGHRA, YSYEKL. The CDR3 sequence is 14 residues long. The CDR3 DNA reads as TGCGCCAGCAGCCAACAGGACAGGAGTGAGACCCAGTACTTC. Its protein product is CASSQQDRSETQYF.

This clonotype was recorded many times. The rearrangement joins TRBV28 to TRBJ1-1, with unresolved D. The CDR3 spans 11 residues. CDR1 is MDHEN and CDR2 is SYDVKM in the germline V gene. Trimming removed 4 bases at V and 8 bases at J, with 8 bases between. DNA for the CDR3: TGTGCCAGCAGTTCCGGGATAGAAGCTTTCTTT. Translation: CASSSGIEAFF.

This clonotype turned up a few times. This chain joins TRBV7-9 and TRBJ2-7, with TRBD1 matching 8 bases. The trim removed 4 bases at V and 3 bases at J, leaving 2 bases unmatched. The germline V gene has CDR1 SEHNR and CDR2 FQNEAQ (reference sequence). The CDR3 length is 13 residues. The CDR3 coding sequence is TGTGCCAGCAGCTGGACAGGGAACTACGAGCAGTACTTC. Protein: CASSWTGNYEQYF.

V gene TRBV19 combines with J gene TRBJ2-7; a possible D gene is TRBD2 (5 bases). V dropped 3 bases and J dropped 6 bases, with 18 bases sitting between them. This CDR3 spans 15 amino acids. Germline V gene sequence: CDR1 LNHDA, CDR2 SQIVND (reference sequence). The DNA for the CDR3 is TGTGCCAGTAGTATGGGAGCAGTCGTGTCCGGCGAGCAGTACTTC. Protein product: CASSMGAVVSGEQYF. Supplemented by reference TRBV19 and TRBJ2-7, the full variable domain reads DGGITQSPKYLFRKEGQNVTLSCEQNLNHDAMYWYRQDPGQGLRLIYYSQIVNDFQKGDIAEGYSVSREKKESFPLTVTSAQKNPTAFYLCASSMGAVVSGEQYFGPGTRLTVT.